These 4 T cell receptor beta chains share one sample of origin, sequenced in a study of blood T cell repertoires in COVID-19. The repertoire was sequenced with immunoSEQ multiplex PCR; TCRdb's copy has only in-frame clones and lacks some. The table lists approximately 79,000 clones, 80% of them singletons. Sequencing was carried out using peripheral blood. The receptor set was obtained from a man in his fifties with COVID-19, enrolled during active disease.

The rearrangement joins TRBV7-9 to TRBJ1-5, with 9 positions matching TRBD1. In germline, CDR1 is SEHNR, CDR2 FQNEAQ (reference sequence). J gave up 3 bases and V 4 bases, and 4 bases lay outside the gene matches. The CDR3 has 15 residues. The CDR3 coding sequence is TGTGCCAGCAGCTCACAGGGGGCGACCAATCAGCCCCAGCATTTT. Translated: CASSSQGATNQPQHF.

The chain is built from TRBV9 and TRBJ2-1; TRBD2 matches 8 bases. This CDR3 comprises 15 residues. Germline CDR1 and CDR2: SGDLS and YYNGEE. The ends lost 1 base at V and 7 bases at J; junction bases unmatched: 7. The CDR3 here is CASSVLLAGWNEQFF. CDR3 coding DNA: TGTGCCAGCAGCGTACTCCTAGCGGGTTGGAATGAGCAGTTCTTC.

V gene TRBV7-2 combines with J gene TRBJ2-5; TRBD1 aligns across 10 bases. The CDR3 sequence is 14 residues long. V shed 5 bases, J shed 5 bases, and the junction held 5 bases outside the gene matches. Per germline, CDR1 SGHTA and CDR2 FQGNSA. CDR3 loop: CASSPTGGAETQYF. CDR3 DNA sequence: TGTGCCAGCAGCCCGACAGGGGGCGCCGAGACCCAGTACTTC. Drawing the rest from reference TRBV7-2 and TRBJ2-5, the complete variable domain is GAGVSQSPSNKVTEKGKDVELRCDPISGHTALYWYRQSLGQGLEFLIYFQGNSAPDKSGLPSDRFSAERTGGSVSTLTIQRTQQEDSAVYLCASSPTGGAETQYFGPGTRLLVL.

This chain joins TRBV30 and TRBJ1-5; 7 bases agree with TRBD1. CDR3 length: 14 residues. V shed 3 bases and J 6 bases; nucleotides not matched to a gene: 8. CDR1 and CDR2 from the germline V gene are GTSNPN and SVGIG (reference sequence). CDR3 sequence: CAWSPRQGFQPQHF. The CDR3 coding sequence is TGTGCCTGGAGCCCGCGACAGGGTTTTCAGCCCCAGCATTTT.